The present T cell receptor beta chain was sequenced within a study of CD8 T cells in Susac syndrome. Reverse transcription used about 0.45 to 1 ug RNA and random hexamers. TCRdb re-called the immunoSEQ multiplex PCR reads with MiXCR, one entry per CDR3 protein. In the table there are more than 150,000 distinct CDR3 sequences, about 95% of which are singletons. The germline V and J ends were trimmed by 0 bases and 3 bases, with 8 bases remaining between them. This CDR3 has 14 amino acids. Germline-derived CDR1 and CDR2 are MNHEY and SMNVEV (reference sequence). CD8+ and CD4+ T cells circulating in blood were sequenced for TCR beta.

This chain joins TRBV27 and TRBJ1-1; no clear D gene. The sequenced sample consisted of CD8+ T cells from PBMCs. The source of this sequence is a human donor with multiple sclerosis. The CDR3 region is CASSLSIGDTEAFF. As DNA, the CDR3 is TGTGCCAGCAGTTTATCGATAGGTGACACTGAAGCTTTCTTT.